Following are 21 T cell receptor beta chains from one sample sequenced in a study of molecular identifiers for immune sequencing clone quantification. TCRdb redid the calling of the PCR reads with MiXCR, one entry per CDR3 protein. Of some 650,000 distinct CDR3 sequences listed, around 20% are singletons. The sequencing input was naive CD8+ T cells from blood, with Jurkat cell RNA spiked in. The subset was: FACS-sorted CD8+CD4-CCR7+CD45RA+ naive T cells. These receptors were obtained from a human donor in good health. Some libraries in this study had Jurkat cell RNA spiked in.

The DNA for the CDR3 is TGCAGCGTCCTATCGTCAGCCTACTCCTACGAGCAGTACTTC. Amino acids: CSVLSSAYSYEQYF. V usage is TRBV20-1 and J usage is TRBJ2-7; D ambiguous. The germline CDR1 and CDR2 sequences are DFQATT and SNEGSKA (reference sequence). The CDR3 is made up of 14 amino acids.

This clonotype was seen at least ten times. The rearrangement joins TRBV27 to TRBJ2-4; D unresolved. Germline V gene data show CDR1 as MNHEY and CDR2 as SMNVEV (reference sequence). The V and J ends lost 5 bases and 1 base respectively, with 6 bases between them. There are 13 residues in the CDR3. The CDR3 reads CASSPLAKNIQYF. In DNA, the CDR3 is TGTGCCAGCAGTCCCCTCGCCAAAAACATTCAGTACTTC.

This chain links TRBV20-1 with TRBJ1-2; D is ambiguous. CDR3 length: 16 residues. V lost 1 base and J lost 3, with 18 bases in between. The germline CDR1 and CDR2 sequences are DFQATT and SNEGSKA (reference sequence). For the CDR3, the DNA is TGCAGTGCTAGAGTTCCCCGCCGGGCAGACGACTATGGCTACACCTTC. Amino acids: CSARVPRRADDYGYTF.

Concerning this clonotype: This may be a read error, as it is one base from a much larger clone. The gene calls are TRBV5-1 and TRBJ2-7, with unresolved D. CDR1 is SGHRS and CDR2 is YFSETQ in the germline V gene. This CDR3 region has 14 residues. This chain's CDR3 is CTSSPDTFSYEQYF. The CDR3 DNA reads as TGCACCAGCAGTCCCGACACCTTCTCCTACGAGCAGTACTTC.

In regard to this clonotype: A much larger clonotype is one base distant, so this may be a read error. This chain joins TRBV13 and TRBJ2-1, with 8 bases lining up with TRBD1. Germline CDR1 and CDR2: PRHDT and FYEKMQ (reference sequence). This CDR3 spans 15 amino acids. As DNA, the CDR3 is TGTGTCAGCAGCTTATTCCAGGGGGCCCACAATGAGCAGTTCTTC. Protein sequence: CVSSLFQGAHNEQFF.

This rearrangement joins TRBV5-8 to TRBJ2-7, with 7 bases identical to TRBD1. The CDR3 has 17 residues. V shed 2 bases and J 0 bases; nucleotides not matched to a gene: 11. Per germline, CDR1 SGHTS and CDR2 YDEGEE. Here the CDR3 reads CASSFLVGDSASYEQYF. The DNA for the CDR3 is TGTGCCAGCAGCTTTTTGGTAGGGGACAGTGCCTCCTACGAGCAGTACTTC.

The chain is built from TRBV10-3 and TRBJ1-5, with 12 bases identical to TRBD1. The CDR3 has 18 residues. V gave up 2 bases and J gave up 5 bases; unmatched junction bases: 10. From germline, CDR1 is ENHRY and CDR2 SYGVKD. CDR3 sequence (DNA): TGTGCCATCAGTGAGGACCGGGACAGGGGGCGGGAGGATCAGCCCCAGCATTTT. It is translated as CAISEDRDRGREDQPQHF.

This clonotype was counted at least ten times. The V gene is TRBV7-9, the J gene TRBJ2-7; TRBD1 aligns across 7 bases. With V trimmed by 1 base and J by 4 bases, 7 bases remained unmatched. This CDR3 region has 15 residues. Germline loops: CDR1 SEHNR, CDR2 FQNEAQ (reference sequence). As DNA, the CDR3 is TGTGCCAGCAGCTTAGGTGACAGGGTCGGGTACGAGCAGTACTTC. It yields the protein CASSLGDRVGYEQYF. Full variable domain (remainder filled in from reference TRBV7-9 and TRBJ2-7): DTGVSQNPRHKITKRGQNVTFRCDPISEHNRLYWYRQTLGQGPEFLTYFQNEAQLEKSRLLSDRFSAERPKGSFSTLEIQRTEQGDSAMYLCASSLGDRVGYEQYFGPGTRLTVT.

This clonotype was picked up many times. This chain uses TRBV4-1 with TRBJ2-3; no clear D gene. From germline, CDR1 is MGHRA and CDR2 YSYEKL. V gave up 4 bases and J gave up 0 bases, with 14 bases separating them. The CDR3 consists of 16 residues. The CDR3, as DNA: TGCGCCAGCAGCCCAAGGGCTTCAACCAGCACAGATACGCAGTATTTT. Amino acid sequence: CASSPRASTSTDTQYF.

This clonotype was recorded at least ten times. Compared with germline, one end of the junction differs, possibly owing to a read error. V and J are TRBV7-7 and TRBJ1-4, with D uncertain. The germline CDR1 and CDR2 sequences are SSHAT and FNYEAQ (reference sequence). The CDR3 has 15 residues. Here the CDR3 DNA reads TGTGCTAGCAGCCCCAGCCGAAATCTAAATGAAAAACTGTTTTTT. Protein product: CASSPSRNLNEKLFF. The entire variable domain, with the rest obtained from reference TRBV7-7 and TRBJ1-4, is as follows: GAGVSQSPRYKVTKRGQDVTLRCDPISSHATLYWYQQALGQGPEFLTYFNYEAQPDKSGLPSDRFSAERPEGSISTLTIQRTEQRDSAMYRCASSPSRNLNEKLFFGSGTQLSVL.

Here the CDR3 reads CASTWGQGAAGELFF. DNA of the CDR3: TGTGCCAGTACCTGGGGGCAGGGGGCGGCCGGGGAGCTGTTTTTT. This chain connects TRBV19 to TRBJ2-2; 8 bases are a match to TRBD1. Germline values: CDR1 LNHDA, CDR2 SQIVND (reference sequence). The junction had 10 bases not matched to a gene; V was cut back by 7 bases and J by 6 bases. CDR3 size: 15 residues.

This clonotype has a count of ten or more. The CDR3 reads CASTMDAQETQYF. In DNA, the CDR3 is TGCGCCAGCACCATGGACGCGCAAGAGACCCAGTACTTC. V is TRBV5-1 and J is TRBJ2-5, with D hard to call. V gave up 6 bases and J gave up 2 bases, with 11 bases separating them. CDR3 length: 13 amino acids. Germline CDR1 is SGHRS and CDR2 is YFSETQ.

For this clonotype: One end of the junction does not line up with germline, which may come from a read error. V is TRBV15 and J is TRBJ2-7; 9 bases fit TRBD1. The CDR3 runs 15 residues. Germline CDR1 reads LNHNV; CDR2 reads YYDKDF (reference sequence). CDR3 sequence (DNA): TGTGTCACCAGCTTGGACAGGGGTGGTCTCTACGAGCAGTACTTC. Protein sequence: CVTSLDRGGLYEQYF.

This CDR3 reads CASSSHPTGNSPLHF. DNA for the CDR3: TGTGCCAGTAGTTCTCACCCCACAGGGAATTCACCCCTCCACTTT. V gene TRBV19 combines with J gene TRBJ1-6; perhaps TRBD1 as D (6 bases). The CDR3 has 15 residues. Germline-derived CDR1 and CDR2 are LNHDA and SQIVND (reference sequence). Trimming removed 5 bases at V and 7 bases at J, with 15 bases between.

The chain combines TRBV11-2 with TRBJ2-6; no definite D call. This CDR3 region has 16 residues. Between the trimmed V and J ends, which lost 5 bases and 0 bases, there was a span of 11 bases. Germline assignment: CDR1 SGHAT and CDR2 FQNNGV. The chain's CDR3 is CASSPEQISGANVLTF. The CDR3 DNA is TGTGCCAGCAGCCCGGAACAGATCTCTGGGGCCAACGTCCTGACTTTC.

The V gene is TRBV6-6, the J gene TRBJ1-1, with D hard to call. The CDR3 sequence is 15 residues long. V lost 0 bases, J lost 0 bases, and 8 bases lay in between. The germline V gene encodes CDR1 MNHNY and CDR2 SVGAGI (reference sequence). In DNA, the CDR3 is TGTGCCAGCAGTTACTCGTGGGCCATGAACACTGAAGCTTTCTTT. Encoded protein: CASSYSWAMNTEAFF.

As for this clonotype: One base away lies a much larger clone, so this may be a sequencing read error. V gene TRBV5-4 combines with J gene TRBJ2-3, with a possible D match to TRBD2 (6 bases). The CDR3 length is 15 residues. Looked up from germline, CDR1 is SGHNT and CDR2 is YYREEE (reference sequence). The CDR3 region is CANSPNPDYQVTQYF. CDR3 DNA: TGTGCCAACAGCCCTAACCCGGACTATCAGGTTACGCAGTATTTT.

This clonotype was picked up a small number of times. The V gene is TRBV7-3, the J gene TRBJ2-2; weak D call: TRBD2 (5 bases). The V gene lost 5 bases and the J gene lost 1 base, with 14 bases spanning the gap. Germline V gene sequence: CDR1 SGHTA, CDR2 FQGTGA. This CDR3 contains 16 residues. In DNA, the CDR3 is TGTGCCAGCAGCCAAAACGGGGATCGGAACACCGGGGAGCTGTTTTTT. This sequence encodes CASSQNGDRNTGELFF.

This clonotype showed up just a few times. The chain couples TRBV20-1 to TRBJ1-2; 12 positions match TRBD1. CDR3 length: 17 residues. Germline CDR1 and CDR2: DFQATT and SNEGSKA (reference sequence). V shed 5 bases, J shed 4 bases, and the junction held 14 bases outside the gene matches. In DNA form, the CDR3 reads TGCAGTGCTCTATCGCGGGACAGGGGGCTCTTGGGCTATGGCTACACCTTC. This gives the protein CSALSRDRGLLGYGYTF.

This clonotype was recorded a few times. This chain uses TRBV6-5 with TRBJ2-1; D gene uncertain. Germline CDR1 is MNHEY and CDR2 is SVGAGI. The CDR3 runs 12 residues. V was pared by 6 bases and J by 9 bases, with 12 bases between. As DNA, the CDR3 is TGTGCCAGCAGCCCTATCGTGGGTGAGCAGTTCTTC. Translated: CASSPIVGEQFF.

This clonotype was seen ten or more times. The rearrangement joins TRBV5-1 to TRBJ2-3, with D unclear. Germline V gene lookup returns CDR1 SGHRS and CDR2 YFSETQ. The CDR3 length is 12 residues. Trimming stripped 4 bases from V and 5 bases from J, with 8 bases between. This CDR3 is CASSLMGDTQYF. CDR3 bases: TGCGCCAGCAGCCTTATGGGAGATACGCAGTATTTT. Looking up the rest from reference TRBV5-1 and TRBJ2-3 gives the full variable domain: KAGVTQTPRYLIKTRGQQVTLSCSPISGHRSVSWYQQTPGQGLQFLFEYFSETQRNKGNFPGRFSGRQFSNSRSEMNVSTLELGDSALYLCASSLMGDTQYFGPGTRLTVL.